The T cell receptor (beta chain) described here comes from a study of blood T cell repertoires in COVID-19. About the study: PBMCs, B-cell-depleted T cells, or T cells provided the cDNA or gDNA that made up the material.

The CDR3 runs to 14 residues. CDR1 and CDR2 (germline): SNHLY, FYNNEI. Concerning this clone itself: Germline and junction disagree at one end, which may indicate a read error.

The assay was immunoSEQ multiplex PCR, and TCRdb's table has in-frame clones only and misses some. The profile shows hundreds of thousands of clones, 70% to 90% of them singletons. The sequence derives from a woman younger than 45 with acute or convalescent COVID-19. The sample comprised peripheral blood. This chain links TRBV2 with TRBJ1-2, with D perhaps TRBD1 (5 bases). The CDR3 coding sequence is TGTGCCAGCATCCCCCTCTACGGACCTGGGGCTGGGTCCTTC. This encodes CASIPLYGPGAGSF.